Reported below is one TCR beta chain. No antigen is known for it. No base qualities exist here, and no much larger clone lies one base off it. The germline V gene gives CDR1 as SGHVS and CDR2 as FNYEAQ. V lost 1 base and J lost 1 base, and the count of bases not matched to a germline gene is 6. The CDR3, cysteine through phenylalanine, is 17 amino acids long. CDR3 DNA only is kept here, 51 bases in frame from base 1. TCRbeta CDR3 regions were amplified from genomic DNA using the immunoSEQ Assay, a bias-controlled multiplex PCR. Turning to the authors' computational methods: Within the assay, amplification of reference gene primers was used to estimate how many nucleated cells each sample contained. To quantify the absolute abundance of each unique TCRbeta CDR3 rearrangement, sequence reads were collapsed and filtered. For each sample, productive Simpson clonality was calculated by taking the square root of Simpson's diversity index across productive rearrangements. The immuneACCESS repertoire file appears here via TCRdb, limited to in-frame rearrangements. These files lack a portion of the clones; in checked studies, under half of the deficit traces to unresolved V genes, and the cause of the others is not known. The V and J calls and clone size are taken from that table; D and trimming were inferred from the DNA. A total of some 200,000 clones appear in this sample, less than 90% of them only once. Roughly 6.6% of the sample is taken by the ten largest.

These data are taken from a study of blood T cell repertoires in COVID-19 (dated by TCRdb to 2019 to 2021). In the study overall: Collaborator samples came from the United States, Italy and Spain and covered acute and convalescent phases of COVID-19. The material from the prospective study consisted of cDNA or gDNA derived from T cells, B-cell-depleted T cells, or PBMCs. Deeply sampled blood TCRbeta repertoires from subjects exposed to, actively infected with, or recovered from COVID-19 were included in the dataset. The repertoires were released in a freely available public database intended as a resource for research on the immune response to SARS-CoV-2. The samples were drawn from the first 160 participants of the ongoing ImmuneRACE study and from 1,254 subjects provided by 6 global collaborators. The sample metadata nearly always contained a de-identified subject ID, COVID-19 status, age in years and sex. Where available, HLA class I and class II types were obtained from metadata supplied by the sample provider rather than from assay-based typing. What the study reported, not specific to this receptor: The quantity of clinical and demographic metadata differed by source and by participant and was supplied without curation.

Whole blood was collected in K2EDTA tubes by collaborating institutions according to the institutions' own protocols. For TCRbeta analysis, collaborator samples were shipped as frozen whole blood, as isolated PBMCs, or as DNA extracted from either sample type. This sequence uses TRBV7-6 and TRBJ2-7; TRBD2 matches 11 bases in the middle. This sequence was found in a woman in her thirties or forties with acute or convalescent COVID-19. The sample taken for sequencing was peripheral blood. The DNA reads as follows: TGTGCCAGCAGCTTAGGGGGCGGGACTAGCGGATCCTACGAGCAGTACTTC. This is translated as CASSLGGGTSGSYEQYF.